This is a list of T cell receptor beta chains from one sample in a study of blood T cell repertoires in COVID-19. Generated by immunoSEQ multiplex PCR, the TCRdb table keeps only in-frame clones and is missing some. The sample records roughly 460,000 clones, around 90% being singletons. Sequenced material: peripheral blood. These receptors were collected from a man aged 18 to 35 with COVID-19, enrolled during active disease. Each CDR3 is given with its conserved first and last residue. Fields, in order: J gene, V gene, CDR3 protein.

j_gene: TRBJ2-7
v_gene: TRBV4-1
CDR3aa: CASSQGTLGFGEQYF

j_gene: TRBJ2-5
v_gene: TRBV11-1
CDR3aa: CASSFSGVQETQYF

j_gene: TRBJ1-3
v_gene: TRBV7-9
CDR3aa: CASSLDPGVSGNTIYF

j_gene: TRBJ2-5
v_gene: TRBV18
CDR3aa: CASSLSTGFDETQYF

j_gene: TRBJ2-2
v_gene: TRBV6-6
CDR3aa: CASSPGTHSTGELFF

j_gene: TRBJ2-5
v_gene: TRBV30
CDR3aa: CAWGSGGETQYF

j_gene: TRBJ1-2
v_gene: TRBV20-1
CDR3aa: CSASADRGIGTF

j_gene: TRBJ2-2
v_gene: TRBV3-1/TRBV3-2
CDR3aa: CASSQDPGPGELFF

j_gene: TRBJ2-2
v_gene: TRBV9
CDR3aa: CASSVFPAKRSTGELFF

j_gene: TRBJ2-1
v_gene: TRBV24-1
CDR3aa: CATRQGANNEQFF

j_gene: TRBJ2-3
v_gene: TRBV10-3
CDR3aa: CAISTGTSGRTDTQYF

j_gene: TRBJ2-1
v_gene: TRBV7-8
CDR3aa: CASSLATRMQFF

j_gene: TRBJ2-5
v_gene: TRBV18
CDR3aa: CASSGLLQETQYF

j_gene: TRBJ1-1
v_gene: TRBV5-4
CDR3aa: CASSLFAGPIPEAFF

j_gene: TRBJ2-3
v_gene: TRBV2
CDR3aa: CASSDLAGDTDTQYF

j_gene: TRBJ2-1
v_gene: TRBV12-3/TRBV12-4
CDR3aa: CASSPRHYEQFF

j_gene: TRBJ2-3
v_gene: TRBV7-9
CDR3aa: CASSLLKESTDTQYF

j_gene: TRBJ2-1
v_gene: TRBV4-1
CDR3aa: CASSQSSFSGSSYNEQFF

j_gene: TRBJ2-4
v_gene: TRBV11-3
CDR3aa: CASSLDLAKNIQYF

j_gene: TRBJ2-3
v_gene: TRBV7-9
CDR3aa: CASSLQHREDTQYF

j_gene: TRBJ2-5
v_gene: TRBV19
CDR3aa: CASSTLGVPGEETQYF

j_gene: TRBJ1-1
v_gene: TRBV6-5
CDR3aa: CASSYRSRPQGTEAFF

j_gene: TRBJ2-2
v_gene: TRBV9
CDR3aa: CASSAVPGLFTGELFF

j_gene: TRBJ2-7
v_gene: TRBV10-2
CDR3aa: CASRPAVSYEQYF

j_gene: TRBJ1-1
v_gene: TRBV27
CDR3aa: CASSPQGRMNTEAFF

j_gene: TRBJ2-7
v_gene: TRBV3-1/TRBV3-2
CDR3aa: CASSHWLAGANYEQYF

j_gene: TRBJ1-5
v_gene: TRBV15
CDR3aa: CATSRDGGAYSNQPQHF

j_gene: TRBJ2-3
v_gene: TRBV2
CDR3aa: CASSRLAGADTQYF

j_gene: TRBJ2-5
v_gene: TRBV19
CDR3aa: CASSAGPWETQYF

j_gene: TRBJ2-6
v_gene: TRBV10-2
CDR3aa: CASSDRAGANVLTF

j_gene: TRBJ2-2
v_gene: TRBV6-4
CDR3aa: CASSVASGGTGELFF

j_gene: TRBJ2-7
v_gene: TRBV6-5
CDR3aa: CASNSGRAYEQYF

j_gene: TRBJ2-2
v_gene: TRBV21-1
CDR3aa: CASSSLREGSGELFF

j_gene: TRBJ2-3
v_gene: TRBV4-2
CDR3aa: CASSQEAGLAGAADTQYF

j_gene: TRBJ1-1
v_gene: TRBV7-9
CDR3aa: CASSVETGAGTEAFF

j_gene: TRBJ1-1
v_gene: TRBV5-1
CDR3aa: CASSLDPDMNTEAFF

j_gene: TRBJ2-7
v_gene: TRBV11-2
CDR3aa: CASSDRRLAGYEQYF

j_gene: TRBJ1-1
v_gene: TRBV6-5
CDR3aa: CASTPTENTEAFF

j_gene: TRBJ2-6
v_gene: TRBV9
CDR3aa: CASSGRTGTGANVLTF

j_gene: TRBJ2-3
v_gene: TRBV27
CDR3aa: CASSTGQGTDTQYF

j_gene: TRBJ1-6
v_gene: TRBV28
CDR3aa: CASTTRQGGSSPLHF

j_gene: TRBJ1-1
v_gene: TRBV4-1
CDR3aa: CASRPGQTENTEAFF

j_gene: TRBJ2-3
v_gene: TRBV2
CDR3aa: CASSESDSGASTDTQYF

j_gene: TRBJ2-5
v_gene: TRBV5-1
CDR3aa: CASSLITGQETQYF

j_gene: TRBJ2-7
v_gene: TRBV9
CDR3aa: CASSVAAAETYEQYF

j_gene: TRBJ1-1
v_gene: TRBV7-9
CDR3aa: CASSLVGGESTEAFF